Each of the 20 T cell receptor beta chains below was sequenced from the same sample in a study of blood T cell repertoires in COVID-19. Assay used: immunoSEQ multiplex PCR; TCRdb lists only in-frame clones, some missing. Counted here are hundreds of thousands of clones, 75% to 90% occurring once; the ten biggest clones make up 0.95% to 1.3%. The sequencing input was PBMCs or T cells enriched from blood (not recorded which). These receptors were taken from a young man who had recovered from COVID-19.

The chain employs TRBV10-1 and TRBJ2-5, with unresolved D. Trimming shortened V by 0 bases and J by 2 bases, and 7 bases separated the two germline ends. The CDR3 spans 14 residues. Per the germline V gene, CDR1 is WNHNN and CDR2 is SYGVQD (reference sequence). This CDR3 is CASSESITQETQYF. The CDR3 DNA is TGCGCCAGCAGTGAGTCCATTACTCAAGAGACCCAGTACTTC.

The rearrangement links TRBV30 to TRBJ2-1; the match to TRBD1 covers 8 bases. Germline assignment: CDR1 GTSNPN and CDR2 SVGIG (reference sequence). The CDR3 contains 12 residues. Trimming took 4 bases from V and 9 from J; bases not matched to a gene: 5. The CDR3 loop reads CAWTIQGGEQFF. In DNA form, the CDR3 reads TGTGCCTGGACCATACAGGGGGGTGAGCAGTTCTTC.

V and J are TRBV6-5 and TRBJ2-7, with D hard to call. V lost 5 bases, J lost 7 bases, and 15 bases lay in between. CDR3 length: 13 amino acids. Germline V CDR1 and CDR2: MNHEY, SVGAGI. The CDR3 reads CASSPGDVGEQYF. CDR3 bases: TGTGCCAGCAGTCCCGGAGACGTCGGAGAGCAGTACTTC.

This rearrangement joins TRBV3-1 (or the pseudogene TRBV3-2) to TRBJ1-5, with D unclear. Trimming left V 0 bases short and J 7 bases short, with 16 bases between. This CDR3 is 16 amino acids long. Germline CDR1 is LGHDT and CDR2 is YNNKEL (reference sequence). CDR3 sequence reads: CASSQDLVSGGQPQHF. In DNA form, the CDR3 reads TGTGCCAGCAGCCAAGATCTTGTCAGTGGAGGGCAGCCCCAGCATTTT.

In DNA form, the CDR3 reads TGTGCCAGCAGTTACTCGGCGGATTCCTCTGGAAACACCATATATTTT. Protein product: CASSYSADSSGNTIYF. V usage is TRBV6-5 and J usage is TRBJ1-3; no clear D. Germline V gene sequence: CDR1 MNHEY, CDR2 SVGAGI. This CDR3 comprises 16 residues. Trimming cost V 0 bases and J 0 bases, with 9 bases left between them.

V is TRBV19 and J is TRBJ1-2; D unresolved. CDR1 is LNHDA and CDR2 is SQIVND in the germline V gene (reference sequence). Trimming shortened V by 3 bases and J by 5 bases, and 10 bases separated the two germline ends. The CDR3 is 13 amino acids. The CDR3 sequence: CASSMVERYGYTF. In DNA, the CDR3 is TGTGCCAGTAGTATGGTGGAGAGGTATGGCTACACCTTC.

The DNA of the CDR3 is TGTGCCAGCAGTGAGAAGCTAGCGACCACAGATACGCAGTATTTT. It translates to CASSEKLATTDTQYF. This chain uses TRBV2 with TRBJ2-3; possibly TRBD2 for D (6 bases). The CDR3 consists of 15 residues. Germline values: CDR1 SNHLY, CDR2 FYNNEI. Trimming took off 3 bases at V and 2 bases at J, with 12 bases between the two ends.

The gene calls are TRBV5-1 and TRBJ2-3, with 8 bases matching TRBD2. Germline lookup yields CDR1 SGHRS and CDR2 YFSETQ. V was pared by 0 bases and J by 0 bases, with 3 bases of the junction left unmatched. This CDR3 has 16 residues. In DNA form, the CDR3 reads TGCGCCAGCAGCTTGGTCTTAGCGGGGAGCACAGATACGCAGTATTTT. Its translation: CASSLVLAGSTDTQYF.

This chain links TRBV7-2 with TRBJ1-2; 7 nucleotides match TRBD1. V lost 5 bases, J lost 8 bases, and 14 bases stayed unmatched. Germline loops: CDR1 SGHTA, CDR2 FQGNSA. This CDR3 comprises 15 residues. CDR3: CASSNSGTEASGYTF. The CDR3, as DNA: TGTGCCAGCAGCAACTCCGGGACAGAAGCTTCCGGCTACACCTTC.

The chain has TRBV19 and TRBJ1-2, with 9 bases matching TRBD1. This CDR3 is built from 19 residues. Germline loops: CDR1 LNHDA, CDR2 SQIVND (reference sequence). V was pared by 1 base and J by 0 bases, with 12 bases of the junction left unmatched. CDR3 nucleotide sequence: TGTGCCAGTAGTATAGGCCTTCGGGACAGGGACCTAGCTAACTATGGCTACACCTTC. This codes for CASSIGLRDRDLANYGYTF.

The rearrangement joins TRBV21-1 to TRBJ2-4; no check of the table's D call, TRBD1, against the DNA was made. TRBV21-1 is a pseudogene. The CDR3 contains 19 residues. In nucleotides, the CDR3 is TGTGCCAGCAGCATTGTGTCAGGAACGTACCTCCTAGCCAAAAACATTCAGTACTTC. Its protein product is CASSIVSGTYLLAKNIQYF.

This chain links TRBV11-2 with TRBJ2-2; D may be TRBD1 (6 bases). This CDR3 has 15 amino acids. Germline CDR1 reads SGHAT; CDR2 reads FQNNGV. V shed 1 base and J shed 3 bases, with 9 bases lying between them. The CDR3, as DNA: TGTGCCAGCAGCTTAGCAGACAGGTACACCGGGGAGCTGTTTTTT. It yields the protein CASSLADRYTGELFF.

The chain uses TRBV7-8 and TRBJ2-3; tentatively, D is TRBD2 (5 bases). Germline CDR1 and CDR2: SGHVS and FQNEAQ. CDR3 size: 16 residues. Trimming cost V 5 bases and J 0 bases, with 15 bases left between them. CDR3 in amino acids: CASSVRAVTSTDTQYF. CDR3 nucleotide sequence: TGTGCCAGCAGCGTACGAGCGGTTACTAGCACAGATACGCAGTATTTT.

The CDR3 sequence is CATSRGAGGNEQFF. The CDR3 DNA follows: TGTGCCACCAGCAGAGGGGCCGGGGGGAATGAGCAGTTCTTC. The chain carries TRBV15 and TRBJ2-1, with 7 bases that match TRBD2. This CDR3 comprises 14 residues. J was trimmed by 7 bases and V by 1 base; bases with no gene match: 4. Germline loops: CDR1 LNHNV, CDR2 YYDKDF (reference sequence).

The gene calls are TRBV28 and TRBJ2-2, with D possibly being TRBD1 (5 bases). Germline CDR1 MDHEN, CDR2 SYDVKM. Trimming left V 1 base short and J 0 bases short, with 9 bases between. The CDR3 runs 16 residues. The DNA for the CDR3 is TGTGCCAGCAGTTTATTGTGGGGCCCGAACACCGGGGAGCTGTTTTTT. Residues: CASSLLWGPNTGELFF.

This sequence joins TRBV19 and TRBJ2-2; weak D call: TRBD2 (6 bases). CDR1 and CDR2 from the germline V gene are LNHDA and SQIVND (reference sequence). V was clipped by 3 bases and J by 2 bases, with 13 bases between them. The CDR3 consists of 16 residues. The CDR3 spells CASSIFGGANTGELFF. Here the CDR3 DNA reads TGTGCCAGTAGTATTTTCGGCGGGGCCAACACCGGGGAGCTGTTTTTT. Using reference TRBV19 and TRBJ2-2 for the parts outside the CDR3, the full variable domain is DGGITQSPKYLFRKEGQNVTLSCEQNLNHDAMYWYRQDPGQGLRLIYYSQIVNDFQKGDIAEGYSVSREKKESFPLTVTSAQKNPTAFYLCASSIFGGANTGELFFGEGSRLTVL.

J is TRBJ2-5 and V is TRBV10-3, with TRBD2 identical over 9 bases. The V gene end was trimmed by 0 bases and the J gene end by 2 bases; junction bases not matched to a gene: 4. The CDR3 spans 16 residues. The germline V gene has CDR1 ENHRY and CDR2 SYGVKD. Here the CDR3 DNA reads TGTGCCATCAGTGAGTCAGGGACTAGCTATCAAGAGACCCAGTACTTC. Its protein product is CAISESGTSYQETQYF.

The rearrangement uses TRBV28 and TRBJ1-2; 8 bases align to TRBD1. V trimming: 4 bases; J trimming: 3 bases; junction bases outside the gene matches: 7. The germline V gene encodes CDR1 MDHEN and CDR2 SYDVKM. The CDR3 contains 15 residues. Here the CDR3 DNA reads TGTGCCAGCAGTTCCCCCCAGGGGGCAGACTATGGCTACACCTTC. It is translated as CASSSPQGADYGYTF.

The chain uses TRBV25-1 and TRBJ2-1; D not resolved. Germline V CDR1 and CDR2: MGHDK, SYGVNS. V was clipped by 4 bases and J by 8 bases, with 9 bases between them. The CDR3 extends over 12 amino acids. The chain's CDR3 is CASSVGLDEQFF. The CDR3 DNA follows: TGTGCCAGCAGTGTCGGTTTAGATGAGCAGTTCTTC.

This rearrangement joins TRBV19 to TRBJ1-5, with D unclear. Germline V gives CDR1 LNHDA, CDR2 SQIVND (reference sequence). Trimming left V 7 bases short and J 2 bases short, with 6 bases between. The CDR3 runs 12 residues. CDR3 sequence: CASTSGNQPQHF. CDR3 nucleotide sequence: TGTGCCAGTACTAGTGGCAATCAGCCCCAGCATTTT.